The 11 T cell receptor beta chains below were found in one sample sequenced in a study of neoadjuvant anti-PD-1 for oral cavity cancer. TCRdb's copy holds only in-frame clones and misses some; the assay was immunoSEQ multiplex PCR. Counted here are under 15,000 clones, around 60% occurring once; the ten biggest clones make up over 6.5%. The material was tumor tissue, obtained before nivolumab (anti-PD-1) treatment. The receptors originated from a person aged 35 to 85 with oral cavity squamous cell carcinoma. The donor label of this sample is uncertain.

The CDR3 sequence: CASSSGEAQPQHF. CDR3 DNA: TGTGCCAGTAGTTCGGGGGAGGCTCAGCCCCAGCATTTT. The chain carries TRBV19 and TRBJ1-5, with D perhaps matching TRBD1 (5 bases). CDR1 is LNHDA, CDR2 SQIVND, per germline (reference sequence). The length of the CDR3 is 13 residues. V lost 5 bases and J 6 bases, leaving 11 bases between the germline ends.

The gene calls are TRBV29-1 and TRBJ2-2, with a possible D match to TRBD1 (5 bases). CDR1 is SQVTM, CDR2 ANQGSEA, per germline. V was pared by 7 bases and J by 1 base, with 10 bases between. The CDR3 has 13 amino acids. CDR3 sequence: CSAGHLNTGELFF. CDR3 DNA sequence: TGCAGCGCCGGACATCTGAACACCGGGGAGCTGTTTTTT.

V gene TRBV5-1 combines with J gene TRBJ2-2; tentative D call: TRBD1 (6 bases). Trimming pared 4 bases from V and 4 bases from J, leaving 14 bases between. The CDR3 runs 15 residues. The germline V gene has CDR1 SGHRS and CDR2 YFSETQ. The chain's CDR3 is CASSDERDITGELFF. For the CDR3, the DNA is TGCGCCAGCAGCGACGAAAGGGACATCACCGGGGAGCTGTTTTTT.

The chain has TRBV10-2 and TRBJ2-7; no definite D call. Per the germline V gene, CDR1 is WSHSY and CDR2 is SAAADI. Trimming shortened V by 8 bases and J by 1 base, and 12 bases separated the two germline ends. The CDR3 is made up of 13 amino acids. For the CDR3, the DNA is TGCGCCAGCCGGCAAGGAGCATCCTACGAGCAGTACTTC. This codes for CASRQGASYEQYF.

The chain is built from TRBV28 and TRBJ1-1; 7 bases match TRBD1. J was trimmed by 3 bases and V by 5 bases; bases with no gene match: 12. Germline-derived CDR1 and CDR2 are MDHEN and SYDVKM. The CDR3 has 16 amino acids. The CDR3 spells CASSPLHRGGDTEAFF. The CDR3, as DNA: TGTGCCAGCAGTCCTCTCCACAGGGGTGGGGACACTGAAGCTTTCTTT.

This clone was counted only a few times. This chain joins TRBV11-2 and TRBJ2-7, with TRBD2 matching 8 bases. The V segment lost 5 bases and the J segment 8 bases; nucleotides outside the gene matches: 20. The CDR3 sequence is 17 residues long. Looked up from germline, CDR1 is SGHAT and CDR2 is FQNNGV. The CDR3 is CASSRLVQREIFVQQYF. In nucleotides, the CDR3 is TGTGCCAGCAGCCGCTTGGTCCAGCGGGAGATATTTGTACAGCAGTACTTC.

This chain connects TRBV6-5 to TRBJ1-3, with D uncertain. The CDR3 contains 14 residues. CDR1 and CDR2 (germline): MNHEY, SVGAGI. Deletions cut 2 bases from V and 3 bases from J, with 8 bases between. The CDR3 reads CASSYKGLGNTIYF. DNA of the CDR3: TGTGCCAGCAGTTACAAAGGGCTTGGAAACACCATATATTTT.

The rearrangement joins TRBV7-9 to TRBJ1-5; D call uncertain. Trimming took off 4 bases at V and 2 bases at J, with 15 bases between the two ends. Germline CDR1 and CDR2: SEHNR and FQNEAQ (reference sequence). There are 16 residues in the CDR3. The CDR3 nucleotides are TGTGCCAGCAGCTCCTGGGCTGCCGATGGCAATCAGCCCCAGCATTTT. Residues: CASSSWAADGNQPQHF.

The genes are TRBV11-1 and TRBJ2-2; D may be TRBD2 (6 bases). CDR3 length: 14 amino acids. Trimming shortened V by 2 bases and J by 6 bases, and 10 bases separated the two germline ends. CDR1 and CDR2 from the germline V gene are SGHAT and FQDESV (reference sequence). CDR3 in amino acids: CASSLSGGAGELFF. The CDR3 nucleotides are TGTGCCAGCAGCTTAAGTGGAGGGGCCGGGGAGCTGTTTTTT.

The V call is TRBV6-5, the J call TRBJ1-6; no clear D. This CDR3 has 14 residues. Germline V lookup: CDR1 MNHEY, CDR2 SVGAGI. The V and J ends lost 8 bases and 4 bases respectively, with 12 bases between them. CDR3 sequence reads: CASGPGIYNSPLHF. The CDR3 DNA reads as TGTGCCAGCGGACCGGGAATTTATAATTCACCCCTCCACTTT.

In its sample, this clone ranks as medium-sized. The chain is built from TRBV7-9 and TRBJ2-7; 8 bases align to TRBD1. The ends lost 4 bases at V and 3 bases at J; junction bases unmatched: 5. In germline, CDR1 is SEHNR, CDR2 FQNEAQ (reference sequence). The CDR3 length is 14 residues. The CDR3 reads CASSSRQGFYEQYF. The CDR3 region has the DNA TGTGCCAGCAGCTCGCGACAGGGGTTCTACGAGCAGTACTTC. Complete variable domain (other parts from reference TRBV7-9 and TRBJ2-7): DTGVSQNPRHKITKRGQNVTFRCDPISEHNRLYWYRQTLGQGPEFLTYFQNEAQLEKSRLLSDRFSAERPKGSFSTLEIQRTEQGDSAMYLCASSSRQGFYEQYFGPGTRLTVT.